The T cell receptor (beta chain) under discussion was sequenced for a study of beta chain features in type 1 diabetes. Whole-study findings and limits: Insertion counts at VDJ junctions were lower in type 1 diabetes patients, who also showed more deletions there. Naive, central memory and Treg TCRB repertoires appeared more alike in patients than in healthy donors.

Germline V CDR1 and CDR2: SQVTM, ANQGSEA. The CDR3 has 12 amino acids. The germline V and J ends were trimmed by 5 bases and 2 bases, with 10 bases remaining between them. As every portion of the isolated RNA was reverse transcribed, the sequencing read expressed TCRB transcripts. Sequencing was performed with immunoSEQ multiplex PCR; in TCRdb, only in-frame clones are kept and a portion is missing. The sample lists 390,000 or so clones, approximately 13% occurring once. Concerning this clone itself: Its antigen is undetermined.

The sample comprised naive CD4+ T cells from blood. The TCR comes from a man aged 25 to 40 in good health. The chain joins TRBV29-1 to TRBJ2-7, with no clear D. The CDR3 here is CSVCSDTYEQYF. CDR3 nucleotide sequence: TGCAGCGTTTGTTCAGACACCTACGAGCAGTACTTC.